What follows are 27 T cell receptor beta chains derived from one specimen sequenced in a study of blood T cell repertoires in COVID-19. Here immunoSEQ multiplex PCR was the method, and the copy in TCRdb shows in-frame clones only, minus some. The sample lists approximately 210,000 clones; around 90% were seen once. Sequenced material: PBMCs or T cells enriched from blood (not recorded which). These receptors originate from a woman aged 45 to 65 with acute COVID-19.

This clone has just a few counts. The chain links TRBV27 to TRBJ1-6; D is perhaps TRBD1 (5 bases). The length of the CDR3 is 15 residues. The ends were cut back, 6 bases at V and 8 bases at J, with 17 bases in the middle. The germline CDR1 and CDR2 sequences are MNHEY and SMNVEV (reference sequence). The CDR3: CASSSGSQVYSPLHF. CDR3 in DNA: TGTGCCAGCAGCTCAGGGTCCCAAGTCTATTCACCCCTCCACTTT.

The chain joins TRBV6-5 to TRBJ2-7, with 11 bases aligning to TRBD2. V dropped 4 bases and J dropped 0; count of bases not matched to a gene: 2. CDR1 is MNHEY, CDR2 SVGAGI, per germline. The CDR3 covers 15 residues. The DNA for the CDR3 is TGTGCCAGCAGTTCGACTAGCGGGGTCTCCTACGAGCAGTACTTC. Amino acids: CASSSTSGVSYEQYF.

The chain joins TRBV7-6 to TRBJ2-1, with TRBD2 matching over 8 bases. Trimming at V came to 3 bases and at J to 6 bases, leaving 7 bases not matched to a gene. This CDR3 region has 15 residues. Germline assignment: CDR1 SGHVS and CDR2 FNYEAQ. CDR3 sequence: CASSLGTLAGNEQFF. CDR3 nucleotides: TGTGCCAGCAGCTTGGGGACTCTAGCGGGCAATGAGCAGTTCTTC.

The chain uses TRBV4-1 and TRBJ1-2; D perhaps matches TRBD1 (6 bases). CDR1 and CDR2 from the germline V gene are MGHRA and YSYEKL. The CDR3 totals 15 residues. Trimming pared 1 base from V and 6 bases from J, leaving 15 bases between. In DNA, the CDR3 is TGCGCCAGCAGCCAAGGGCCCCAGGCAGGGGATGGCTACACCTTC. This codes for CASSQGPQAGDGYTF.

This chain connects TRBV7-9 to TRBJ1-1; 8 bases align to TRBD1. The CDR3 totals 15 residues. Germline CDR1 and CDR2: SEHNR and FQNEAQ (reference sequence). Trimming took 3 bases from V and 8 from J; bases not matched to a gene: 11. CDR3 coding DNA: TGTGCCAGCAGCTTCGGCAGGGGGCAAATGGGGGAAGCTTTCTTT. Protein sequence: CASSFGRGQMGEAFF.

The gene calls are TRBV28 and TRBJ1-4; TRBD1 matches 11 bases. With V trimmed by 8 bases and J by 7 bases, 3 bases remained unmatched. Germline assignment: CDR1 MDHEN and CDR2 SYDVKM. This CDR3 has 13 residues. The CDR3 sequence is CASSGTGGEKLFF. The CDR3 coding sequence is TGTGCCAGCTCCGGGACAGGGGGTGAAAAACTGTTTTTT.

The chain couples TRBV29-1 to TRBJ2-7, with 7 bases that match TRBD1. The CDR3 is 14 residues long. The junction had 11 bases not matched to a gene; V was cut back by 6 bases and J by 3 bases. Germline values: CDR1 SQVTM, CDR2 ANQGSEA. Here the CDR3 reads CSVTGNSANYEQYF. CDR3 DNA: TGCAGCGTGACAGGGAACTCCGCTAACTACGAGCAGTACTTC.

V gene TRBV7-8 combines with J gene TRBJ2-2; the D is unclear. The CDR3 totals 13 residues. CDR1 is SGHVS and CDR2 is FQNEAQ in the germline V gene. Trimming left V 0 bases short and J 4 bases short, with 3 bases between. The CDR3 nucleotides read TGTGCCAGCAGCTTAGCGAGCACCGGGGAGCTGTTTTTT. Encoded protein: CASSLASTGELFF.

This chain connects TRBV28 to TRBJ1-2; D possibly corresponds to TRBD1 (5 bases). The CDR3 runs to 14 residues. CDR1 and CDR2 from the germline V gene are MDHEN and SYDVKM. The ends were cut back, 5 bases at V and 6 bases at J, with 16 bases in the middle. CDR3 amino acids: CASSPRVTANGYTF. CDR3 DNA sequence: TGTGCCAGCAGTCCCAGGGTTACCGCGAATGGCTACACCTTC.

The V call is TRBV7-6, the J call TRBJ2-1, with 11 bases fitting TRBD2. Trimming at V came to 5 bases and at J to 0 bases, leaving 3 bases not matched to a gene. The CDR3 runs to 16 residues. The germline V gene encodes CDR1 SGHVS and CDR2 FNYEAQ. The CDR3 DNA reads TGTGCCAGCAGCGTCACTAGCGGGAGCTCCTACAATGAGCAGTTCTTC. It yields the protein CASSVTSGSSYNEQFF.

This sequence joins TRBV4-1 and TRBJ2-1; 7 positions match TRBD2. CDR3 length: 16 residues. The germline CDR1 and CDR2 sequences are MGHRA and YSYEKL. Germline trimming cut 4 bases from V and 8 bases from J; bases unmatched to any gene: 14. This chain's CDR3 is CASSPTRGGVGHEQFF. CDR3 sequence (DNA): TGCGCCAGCAGCCCTACACGGGGAGGGGTAGGGCATGAGCAGTTCTTC.

The chain is built from TRBV6-2 or TRBV6-3 and TRBJ2-3, with TRBD2 identical over 15 bases. CDR1 is MNHEY, CDR2 SVGEGT, per germline. The V gene end was trimmed by 4 bases and the J gene end by 6 bases; junction bases not matched to a gene: 5. CDR3 length equals 16 residues. The CDR3 is CASSSGLAGGPDTQYF. The CDR3 bases are TGTGCCAGCAGTTCAGGACTAGCGGGAGGGCCGGATACGCAGTATTTT.

The CDR3 sequence is CAINAGGPVGGYNEQFF. The CDR3 bases are TGTGCCATCAACGCGGGAGGGCCGGTGGGAGGTTACAATGAGCAGTTCTTC. The V and J genes are TRBV10-3 and TRBJ2-1; 9 positions agree with TRBD2. This CDR3 region has 17 residues. V lost 7 bases to trimming and J lost 4 bases; unmatched junction nucleotides: 14. Germline-derived CDR1 and CDR2 are ENHRY and SYGVKD.

V and J are TRBV5-8 and TRBJ1-2; possibly TRBD1 for D (6 bases). The germline CDR1 and CDR2 sequences are SGHTS and YDEGEE. CDR3 length: 14 residues. V was cut by 5 bases and J by 3 bases, with 14 bases left in between. This CDR3 reads CASSHTGPYYGYTF. In nucleotides, the CDR3 is TGTGCCAGCAGTCACACAGGGCCCTACTATGGCTACACCTTC.

The rearrangement links TRBV30 to TRBJ2-2, with TRBD1 matching 12 bases. J lost 6 bases, V lost 7 bases, and 12 bases had no gene match. Germline CDR1 reads GTSNPN; CDR2 reads SVGIG (reference sequence). This CDR3 spans 16 amino acids. The CDR3 DNA is TGTGCCTTCGGGACAGGGGGCTCTGCGGGAGCCGGGGAGCTGTTTTTT. It yields the protein CAFGTGGSAGAGELFF.

The V gene is TRBV28, the J gene TRBJ2-7; TRBD2 aligns across 10 bases. This CDR3 has 17 residues. Germline V gene data show CDR1 as MDHEN and CDR2 as SYDVKM. J was trimmed by 3 bases and V by 4 bases; bases with no gene match: 12. The CDR3 nucleotides are TGTGCCAGCAGTTCAGCGGGACTAGCGAACTATTTCTACGAGCAGTACTTC. Its translation: CASSSAGLANYFYEQYF.

The chain uses TRBV9 and TRBJ1-6, with D perhaps TRBD1 (5 bases). The CDR3 runs to 15 residues. Germline V gives CDR1 SGDLS, CDR2 YYNGEE. V lost 3 bases and J 8 bases, leaving 15 bases between the germline ends. CDR3 bases: TGTGCCAGCAGCGGAGCGACAGATATTTATTCACCCCTCCACTTT. It encodes CASSGATDIYSPLHF.

This clone was counted once. V is TRBV6-5 and J is TRBJ2-2; D uncertain. The length of the CDR3 is 13 residues. The germline CDR1 and CDR2 sequences are MNHEY and SVGAGI. V was shortened by 0 bases and J by 7 bases, with 6 bases between the two germline ends. This CDR3 reads CASSYSISGELFF. In DNA, the CDR3 is TGTGCCAGCAGTTACTCGATTAGCGGGGAGCTGTTTTTT.

The J gene is TRBJ2-7, the V gene TRBV29-1, with D maybe TRBD1 (6 bases). The CDR3 runs to 13 residues. The germline V and J ends were trimmed by 1 base and 3 bases, with 10 bases remaining between them. CDR1 and CDR2 (germline): SQVTM, ANQGSEA. CDR3 DNA sequence: TGCAGCGTTGAAGTCACAGGGCTCTACGAGCAGTACTTC. As protein: CSVEVTGLYEQYF.

The V gene is TRBV27, the J gene TRBJ1-3; 10 bases are shared with TRBD1. Germline V lookup: CDR1 MNHEY, CDR2 SMNVEV (reference sequence). The CDR3 runs 14 residues. The V segment lost 5 bases and the J segment 7 bases; nucleotides outside the gene matches: 5. The CDR3 DNA reads TGTGCCAGCAGTGACAGGGGGCGGTTTAACACCATATATTTT. This translates into CASSDRGRFNTIYF.

The J gene is TRBJ1-2, the V gene TRBV12-2. TRBV12-2 is listed as a pseudogene. The CDR3 has 16 amino acids. The CDR3 bases are TGTGCAAGTCGCTTAGGGGTCGGGGGGCCCCTCTATGGCTACACCTTC. Protein: CASRLGVGGPLYGYTF.

V gene TRBV5-1 combines with J gene TRBJ2-3; weak D call: TRBD2 (6 bases). This CDR3 spans 16 amino acids. Germline CDR1 and CDR2: SGHRS and YFSETQ. Trimming took 2 bases from V and 5 from J, leaving 18 bases between them. The DNA for the CDR3 is TGCGCCAGCAGCTTCTCCGCCCGGGGGATAGGAGATACGCAGTATTTT. Protein: CASSFSARGIGDTQYF.

The J gene is TRBJ2-1, the V gene TRBV27; possible D gene TRBD1, 6 bases. Trimming pared 0 bases from V and 5 bases from J, leaving 8 bases between. The CDR3 is 14 amino acids. CDR1 is MNHEY, CDR2 SMNVEV, per germline (reference sequence). This CDR3 reads CASSLSDSNNEQFF. The CDR3 bases are TGTGCCAGCAGTTTATCGGACAGTAACAATGAGCAGTTCTTC.

As to this clone: The same CDR3 is also encoded by other DNA sequences in this sample. The gene calls are TRBV7-2 and TRBJ2-1; 12 bases are shared with TRBD2. The CDR3 spans 15 residues. Losses at the gene ends were 5 bases for V and 6 bases for J; bases not matched to a gene: 5. Germline V gene data show CDR1 as SGHTA and CDR2 as FQGNSA. DNA of the CDR3: TGTGCCAGCAGCCCGGGACTAGCGGGCCTCAATGAGCAGTTCTTC. It is translated as CASSPGLAGLNEQFF.

V gene TRBV21-1 combines with J gene TRBJ1-3; TRBD1, the table's D call, was not compared with the DNA. TRBV21-1 is flagged as a pseudogene. This CDR3 contains 15 residues. CDR3 coding DNA: TGTGCCAGCCCGCGAGGACAGGGTACTGGAAACACCATATATTTT. Protein: CASPRGQGTGNTIYF.

J is TRBJ2-7 and V is TRBV24-1; 8 bases match TRBD2. Unmatched junction bases numbered 2, after V lost 3 bases and J lost 2 bases. Germline CDR1 reads KGHDR; CDR2 reads SFDVKD. The CDR3 covers 14 residues. The CDR3 is CATSDTGLAYEQYF. The CDR3 nucleotides read TGTGCCACCAGTGATACGGGACTAGCCTACGAGCAGTACTTC.

The chain has TRBV7-8 and TRBJ1-5, with 10 positions matching TRBD1. The CDR3 is 15 residues long. Germline CDR1 SGHVS, CDR2 FQNEAQ. J gave up 6 bases and V 5 bases, and 7 bases lay outside the gene matches. Here the CDR3 reads CASSKDRGAGQPQHF. CDR3 coding DNA: TGTGCCAGCAGCAAGGACAGGGGGGCCGGTCAGCCCCAGCATTTT.